Listed below are T cell receptor beta chains from one sample, sequenced in a study of T cell repertoires in cytomegalovirus infection. These receptors have no identified antigens. From the reads, TCRdb called clonotypes with MiXCR, one entry per CDR3 protein. Altogether 570,000 or so distinct CDR3 sequences are present, just under 40% being singletons, with the ten largest covering 48%. The sample consisted of cultured PBMCs, taken from culture after CMV antigen stimulation. The receptors stem from a human donor in good health (CMV status not recorded). Some clones in this sample may be carry-over from other donors' samples. Each CDR3 is given with its conserved first and last residue. The D gene is left open where the match is weak. Only some rows state a clone size, as once, few, many or a class for expanded clones.

size	J	D	V	DNA	CDR3
few	TRBJ2-1	TRBD2	TRBV7-3	TGTGCCAGCAGGGTCGTATTGGGGACTAGCGGCGATGAGCAGTTCTTC	CASRVVLGTSGDEQFF
.	TRBJ1-4	.	TRBV11-2	TGTGCCAGCAGCTTAGCTGGGTCAGCAACTAATGAAAAACTGTTTTTT	CASSLAGSATNEKLFF
.	TRBJ1-5	.	TRBV19	TGTGCCAGTAGTATAAGGGGCCCTCAGCCCCAGCATTTT	CASSIRGPQPQHF
few	TRBJ1-5	TRBD1	TRBV7-8	TGTGCCAGCAGCTTATCAACAGGGGGGATTCAGCCCCAGCATTTT	CASSLSTGGIQPQHF
few	TRBJ1-2	.	TRBV7-3	TGTGCCAGCAGTCTCCTTTCTGGGAGAGCTAACTATGGCTACACCTTC	CASSLLSGRANYGYTF
few	TRBJ1-2	.	TRBV6-6	TGTGCCAGCAGTTATACAGCCTACTATGGCTACACCTTC	CASSYTAYYGYTF
.	TRBJ1-5	.	TRBV12-3/TRBV12-4	TGTGCCAGCAGCTCTCTGACCCGCAATCAGCCCCAGCATTTT	CASSSLTRNQPQHF
.	TRBJ1-2	.	TRBV4-1	TGCGCCAGCAGCCACGTAATCAGCTTTAGACAGGCCAACGACGGCTACACCTTC	CASSHVISFRQANDGYTF
.	TRBJ1-4	.	TRBV7-8	TGTGCCAGCAGCTTAGTTGAAGCTAATGAAAAACTGTTTTTT	CASSLVEANEKLFF
few	TRBJ2-3	.	TRBV4-1	TGCGCCAGCAGCCGACTAGTTCAGTCTACAGATACGCAGTATTTT	CASSRLVQSTDTQYF
once	TRBJ2-7	.	TRBV6-2/TRBV6-3	TGTGCCAGCAGTCGACGCGTACCTACGGGAGTCCCCTACGAGCAGTACTTC	CASSRRVPTGVPYEQYF
.	TRBJ2-1	.	TRBV29-1	TGCAGCGTTGTAGGCGGGACCCTATACAATGAGCAGTTCTTC	CSVVGGTLYNEQFF
few	TRBJ1-2	.	TRBV4-3	TGCGCCAGCAGCCAAGATGGGCCGCCCCATAACTATGGCTACACCTTC	CASSQDGPPHNYGYTF
few	TRBJ2-7	.	TRBV28	TGTGCCAGCACTACCTCCTACGAGCAGTACTTC	CASTTSYEQYF
.	TRBJ2-1	.	TRBV7-9	TGTGCCAGCAGCCGGGGGGACCGGGGGGCGAAAAATTGGAATGAGCAGTTCTTC	CASSRGDRGAKNWNEQFF
.	TRBJ2-1	.	TRBV3-1	TGTGCCAGCAGCCAAGACAGTGCAGGCGATGAGCAGTTCTTC	CASSQDSAGDEQFF
.	TRBJ1-5	TRBD1	TRBV6-1	TGTGCCAGCAGTGGAGGGACAGGCCAGCCCCAGCATTTT	CASSGGTGQPQHF
.	TRBJ2-3	.	TRBV4-2	TGTGCCAGCAGCCCCCTGCGGGATGGAAAAACAGATACGCAGTATTTT	CASSPLRDGKTDTQYF
many	TRBJ2-5	.	TRBV7-8	TGTGCCAGCAGCTTCCAAACGGGCCAGGTTCAAGAGACCCAGTACTTC	CASSFQTGQVQETQYF
.	TRBJ2-2	TRBD1	TRBV2	TGTGCCAGCGGTCAAAAGCGCGGACAGGTGATGAACACCGGGGAGCTGTTTTTT	CASGQKRGQVMNTGELFF
.	TRBJ2-1	TRBD2	TRBV7-2	TGTGCCAGCAGCTCCCGCACCCTAGCGGGGGGGGAGAATGAGCAGTTCTTC	CASSSRTLAGGENEQFF
many	TRBJ2-3	TRBD2	TRBV7-2	TGTGCCAGCAGCTTAGTTAGCGGGGGGCAAGATACGCAGTATTTT	CASSLVSGGQDTQYF
.	TRBJ2-6	.	TRBV4-1	TGCGCCAGCAGCCCTTTTGAAGTCGGGGCCAACGTCCTGACTTTC	CASSPFEVGANVLTF
.	TRBJ1-4	.	TRBV11-1	TGTGCCAGCAGTTCAGACGGGGGAGGTGAAAAACTGTTTTTT	CASSSDGGGEKLFF